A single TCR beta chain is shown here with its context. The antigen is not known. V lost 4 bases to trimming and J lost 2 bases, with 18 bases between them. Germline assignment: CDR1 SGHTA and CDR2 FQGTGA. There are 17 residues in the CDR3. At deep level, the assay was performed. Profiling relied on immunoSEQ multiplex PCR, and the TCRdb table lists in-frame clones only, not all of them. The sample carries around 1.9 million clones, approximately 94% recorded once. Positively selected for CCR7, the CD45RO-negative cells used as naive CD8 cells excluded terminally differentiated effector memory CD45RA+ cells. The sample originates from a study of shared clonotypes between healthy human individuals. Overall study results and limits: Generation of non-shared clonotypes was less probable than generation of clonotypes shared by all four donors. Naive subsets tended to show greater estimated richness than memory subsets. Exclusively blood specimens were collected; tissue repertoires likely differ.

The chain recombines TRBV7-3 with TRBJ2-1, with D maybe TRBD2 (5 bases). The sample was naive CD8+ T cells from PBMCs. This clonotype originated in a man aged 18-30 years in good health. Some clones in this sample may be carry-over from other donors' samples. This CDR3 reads CASSSVLGRGPYNEQFF. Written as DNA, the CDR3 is TGTGCCAGCAGCTCGGTACTAGGAAGAGGCCCCTACAATGAGCAGTTCTTC.